These T cell receptor beta chains were read from a single sample in a study of T-cell reconstitution after alpha-beta-depleted transplantation in children. TCRdb itself ran the PCR reads through MiXCR, one entry per CDR3 protein. The sample includes fewer than 350,000 distinct CDR3 sequences, over 9.5% of them seen just once. The material was PBMCs, obtained before TCRalphabeta/CD19-depleted stem cell transplant. These receptors were taken from a boy under three years old with acute myeloid leukemia, due to receive a stem cell transplant. CDR3s include the opening cysteine and the closing phenylalanine or tryptophan. The D gene is left open where the match is weak. The size field is filled for only some rows; it gives once, few, many or a size class.

V gene,CDR3 length,D gene,clone size,J gene,CDR3 DNA,CDR3 protein
TRBV12-3/TRBV12-4,14,TRBD2,few,TRBJ2-5,TGTGCCAGCAGCTCCGGGGGGGGACTCGAGACCCAGTACTTC,CASSSGGGLETQYF
TRBV5-1,16,TRBD2,few,TRBJ2-1,TGCGCCAGCAGCTTGGACGGGGGGAGCTCCTACAATGAGCAGTTCTTC,CASSLDGGSSYNEQFF
TRBV5-6,14,TRBD1,many,TRBJ2-5,TGTGCCAGCAGGCGGGACAGGGTCCAAGAGACCCAGTACTTC,CASRRDRVQETQYF
TRBV7-9,15,TRBD1,many,TRBJ2-2,TGTGCCAGCAGCCCCCCCAGACAGGGGTTCGGGGAGCTGTTTTTT,CASSPPRQGFGELFF
TRBV20-1,10,NA,NA,TRBJ2-4,TGCAGTGCTAGTGCTGACATTCAGTACTTC,CSASADIQYF
TRBV28,16,NA,NA,TRBJ2-4,TGTGCCAGCAGTTTAAGGGGAGCGCTAGCCAAAAACATTCAGTACTTC,CASSLRGALAKNIQYF
TRBV19,14,TRBD2,many,TRBJ2-7,TGTGCCAGTAGTATTGAGCGGGGATCCTACGAGCAGTACTTC,CASSIERGSYEQYF
TRBV12-3/TRBV12-4,14,NA,many,TRBJ2-7,TGTGCCAGCAGTTTAGCGATAGCCTCCTACGAGCAGTACTTC,CASSLAIASYEQYF
TRBV1,15,NA,few,TRBJ2-3,TGCACCAGCAGCCAAGATGGCTCAGTCGGGGATACGCAGTATTTT,CTSSQDGSVGDTQYF
TRBV12-3/TRBV12-4,16,TRBD2,many,TRBJ2-1,TGTGCCAGCCTAGATATGCGACTAGCGGCCTACAATGAGCAGTTCTTC,CASLDMRLAAYNEQFF
TRBV27,18,TRBD1,many,TRBJ1-5,TGTGCCAGCAGTTTAAGGGCCTACAGGGGGCGAGGGAATCAGCCCCAGCATTTT,CASSLRAYRGRGNQPQHF
TRBV25-1,13,TRBD2,many,TRBJ2-3,TGTGCCAGCAGGGGACTAACCACAGATACGCAGTATTTT,CASRGLTTDTQYF
TRBV28,13,NA,many,TRBJ2-3,TGTGCCAGCTTTCAGGGGACGCCAGATACGCAGTATTTT,CASFQGTPDTQYF
TRBV12-3/TRBV12-4,14,TRBD2,many,TRBJ2-7,TGTGCCAGCAGTCGGACTAGCGCATCCTACGAGCAGTACTTC,CASSRTSASYEQYF
TRBV2,14,NA,NA,TRBJ2-1,TGTGCCAGCAGTCTGAGGGAGCTCTCCAATGAGCAGTTCTTC,CASSLRELSNEQFF
TRBV13,14,TRBD2,many,TRBJ2-5,TGTGCCAGCAGCTTGGGACTAGGACAAGAGACCCAGTACTTC,CASSLGLGQETQYF
TRBV12-3/TRBV12-4,14,TRBD1,NA,TRBJ2-7,TGTGCCAGCAGTTTAGCCGACAGGGCCGACGAGCAGTACTTC,CASSLADRADEQYF
TRBV7-2,13,NA,many,TRBJ2-5,TGTGCCAGCAGCTTACACCCCCAAGAGACCCAGTACTTC,CASSLHPQETQYF
TRBV15,15,NA,many,TRBJ1-2,TGTGCCACCAGCAGAAATAATCAGCGAAACTATGGCTACACCTTC,CATSRNNQRNYGYTF
TRBV6-2/TRBV6-3,16,NA,many,TRBJ1-6,TGTGCCAGCAGTTACTACAGGAGCTCCTATAATTCACCCCTCCACTTT,CASSYYRSSYNSPLHF
TRBV20-1,15,NA,many,TRBJ1-2,TGCAGTGCTAGACGGTTGGGGGAAGGTAACTATGGCTACACCTTC,CSARRLGEGNYGYTF
TRBV5-1,15,TRBD1,many,TRBJ2-1,TGCGCCAGCAGCCTAGGGACAGGGGGTTTCTATGAGCAGTTCTTC,CASSLGTGGFYEQFF
TRBV6-5,13,NA,many,TRBJ2-5,TGTGCCAGCAGTTTCTCTTGGAAAGAGACCCAGTACTTC,CASSFSWKETQYF
TRBV10-2,15,TRBD1,many,TRBJ2-7,TGCGCCAGCGGCCCCGGACAGGGTGGACGGCACGAGCAGTACTTC,CASGPGQGGRHEQYF